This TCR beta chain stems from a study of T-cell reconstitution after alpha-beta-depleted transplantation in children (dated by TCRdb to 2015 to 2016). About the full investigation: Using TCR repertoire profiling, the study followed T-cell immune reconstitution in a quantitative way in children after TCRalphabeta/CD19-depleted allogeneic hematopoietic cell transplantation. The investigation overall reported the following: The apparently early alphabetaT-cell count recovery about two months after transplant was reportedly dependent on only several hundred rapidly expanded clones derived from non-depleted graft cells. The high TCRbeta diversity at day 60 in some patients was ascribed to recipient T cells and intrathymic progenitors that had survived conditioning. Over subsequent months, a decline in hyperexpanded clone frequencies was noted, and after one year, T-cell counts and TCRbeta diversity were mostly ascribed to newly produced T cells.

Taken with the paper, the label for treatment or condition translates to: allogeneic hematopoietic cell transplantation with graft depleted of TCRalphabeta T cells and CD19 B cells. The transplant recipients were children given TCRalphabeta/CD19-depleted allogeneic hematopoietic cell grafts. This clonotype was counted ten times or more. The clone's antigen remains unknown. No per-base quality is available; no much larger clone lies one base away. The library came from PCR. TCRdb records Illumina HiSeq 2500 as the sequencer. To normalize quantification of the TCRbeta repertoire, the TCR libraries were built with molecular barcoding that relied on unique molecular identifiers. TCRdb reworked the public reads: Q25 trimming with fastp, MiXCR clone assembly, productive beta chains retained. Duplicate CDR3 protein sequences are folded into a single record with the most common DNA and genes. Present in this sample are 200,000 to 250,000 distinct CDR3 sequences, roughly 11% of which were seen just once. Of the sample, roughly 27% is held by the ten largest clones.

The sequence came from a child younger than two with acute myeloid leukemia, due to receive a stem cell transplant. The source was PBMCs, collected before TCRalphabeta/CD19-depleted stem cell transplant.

The CDR3 is CASSPTTGGIDGYTF. The nucleotides are TGCGCCAGCAGCCCGACGACAGGGGGGATTGATGGCTACACCTTC. The chain uses TRBV5-1 and TRBJ1-2, with 9 bases in between that match TRBD1. The germline V gene supplies CDR1 SGHRS and CDR2 YFSETQ. V is pruned by 4 bases and J by 6 bases, leaving 10 bases of the junction without a gene match. The CDR3 starts with the cysteine, ends with the phenylalanine, and has 15 residues. The only DNA kept is the CDR3, 45 bases in frame from the first base.